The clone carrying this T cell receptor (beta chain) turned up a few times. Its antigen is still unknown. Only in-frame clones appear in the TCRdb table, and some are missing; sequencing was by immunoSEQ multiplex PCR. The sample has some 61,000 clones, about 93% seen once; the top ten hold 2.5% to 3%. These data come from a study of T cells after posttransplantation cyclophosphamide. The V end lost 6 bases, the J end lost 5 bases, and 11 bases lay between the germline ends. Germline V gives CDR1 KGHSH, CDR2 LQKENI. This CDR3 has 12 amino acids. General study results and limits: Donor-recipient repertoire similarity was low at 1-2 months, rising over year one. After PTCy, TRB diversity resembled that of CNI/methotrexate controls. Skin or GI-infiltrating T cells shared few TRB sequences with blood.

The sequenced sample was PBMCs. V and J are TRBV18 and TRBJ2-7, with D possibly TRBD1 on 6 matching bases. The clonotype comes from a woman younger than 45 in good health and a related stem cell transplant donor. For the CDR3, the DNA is TGTGCCAGCTCGTCCACAGGGCACGAGCAGTACTTC. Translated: CASSSTGHEQYF.